A single sample is the source of the 28 T cell receptor beta chains below, sequenced in a study of cytomegalovirus exposure and HLA in healthy donors. The PCR made use of 60 Vbeta and 13 Jbeta primers. Produced via immunoSEQ multiplex PCR; TCRdb's table is partial and in-frame only. Of 200,000 to 300,000 clones in the sample, 82% are singletons; the top ten hold 5.4%. Sample: PBMCs. These receptors were obtained from a woman aged 40 to 55 in good health and CMV-seropositive.

The chain employs TRBV6-5 and TRBJ1-3; tentative D call: TRBD1 (6 bases). Trimming took off 10 bases at V and 2 bases at J, with 18 bases between the two ends. The CDR3 is 15 residues long. Germline V gene lookup returns CDR1 MNHEY and CDR2 SVGAGI. CDR3 region: CATRQGTYAGNTIYF. The CDR3 DNA sequence: TGTGCCACCCGCCAGGGGACATACGCTGGAAACACCATATATTTT.

The rearrangement links TRBV5-4 to TRBJ2-1; D gene uncertain. Looked up from germline, CDR1 is SGHNT and CDR2 is YYREEE (reference sequence). This CDR3 is 13 amino acids long. V lost 0 bases to trimming and J lost 7 bases, with 8 bases between them. The CDR3, as DNA: TGTGCCAGCAGCTTGGACTCGCGTAATGAGCAGTTCTTC. Translation: CASSLDSRNEQFF.

V and J are TRBV6-1 and TRBJ1-5, with 7 bases identical to TRBD1. Germline V CDR1 and CDR2: MNHNS, SASEGT. V lost 5 bases, J lost 3 bases, and 7 bases stayed unmatched. This CDR3 comprises 15 residues. The CDR3 reads CASSPRQGANQPQHF. The CDR3 DNA is TGTGCCAGCAGTCCCCGACAGGGAGCCAATCAGCCCCAGCATTTT.

This clone was found a few times. The CDR3 sequence is CASSQEGTREDTQYF. Here the CDR3 DNA reads TGCGCCAGCAGCCAAGAGGGGACTAGAGAAGATACGCAGTATTTT. The chain combines TRBV4-3 with TRBJ2-3; 8 bases map to TRBD2. The CDR3 is 15 amino acids. V dropped 0 bases and J dropped 5; count of bases not matched to a gene: 4. Germline-derived CDR1 and CDR2 are LGHNA and YSLEER.

The chain has TRBV7-2 and TRBJ2-3; TRBD2 is a possible D gene (7 bases). The CDR3 spans 15 residues. Trimming removed 8 bases from V and 3 bases from J, with 18 bases in between. In germline, CDR1 is SGHTA, CDR2 FQGNSA. The CDR3 coding sequence is TGTGCCAGCGCCCTCGAGGGGGGGCGGACAGATACGCAGTATTTT. It encodes CASALEGGRTDTQYF.

The gene calls are TRBV19 and TRBJ2-4; 10 bases map to TRBD2. Germline lookup yields CDR1 LNHDA and CDR2 SQIVND (reference sequence). V lost 5 bases to trimming and J lost 1 base; unmatched junction nucleotides: 2. The CDR3 is 15 residues long. The CDR3 DNA reads as TGTGCCAGTAGTGGACTAGCGGCGGCCAAAAACATTCAGTACTTC. It translates to CASSGLAAAKNIQYF.

V usage is TRBV7-8 and J usage is TRBJ1-5, with TRBD1 matching over 10 bases. V was pared by 4 bases and J by 2 bases, with 11 bases of the junction left unmatched. Germline V gives CDR1 SGHVS, CDR2 FQNEAQ. This CDR3 spans 18 amino acids. CDR3 sequence (DNA): TGTGCCAGCAGCTCCGACAGGGGGCTAGAGGTCGGCAATCAGCCCCAGCATTTT. This encodes CASSSDRGLEVGNQPQHF.

This chain links TRBV6-5 with TRBJ2-6; D is unresolved. The CDR3 has 14 amino acids. CDR1 and CDR2 from the germline V gene are MNHEY and SVGAGI. Trimming cost V 6 bases and J 1 base, with 7 bases left between them. The CDR3 DNA follows: TGTGCCAGCAGATTCCCGTCTGGGGCCAACGTCCTGACTTTC. It yields the protein CASRFPSGANVLTF.

The chain combines TRBV5-1 with TRBJ2-1; a possible D gene is TRBD2 (5 bases). CDR3 length equals 14 residues. Per germline, CDR1 SGHRS and CDR2 YFSETQ. The V gene lost 2 bases and the J gene lost 5 bases, with 11 bases spanning the gap. The CDR3 sequence is CASSLDGGNNEQFF. The CDR3, as DNA: TGCGCCAGCAGCTTAGACGGAGGCAACAATGAGCAGTTCTTC.

This clone was seen more than once but under ten times. In DNA, the CDR3 is TGTGCCAGCAGCACCGGACAGGGTTCGAAGACCCAGTACTTC. Encoded protein: CASSTGQGSKTQYF. The genes are TRBV7-2 and TRBJ2-5; 8 nucleotides line up with TRBD1. CDR1 and CDR2 from the germline V gene are SGHTA and FQGNSA. This CDR3 is built from 14 residues. Trimming cost V 5 bases and J 6 bases; bases outside gene matches: 8. Combining the CDR3 with reference TRBV7-2 and TRBJ2-5 gives the whole variable domain GAGVSQSPSNKVTEKGKDVELRCDPISGHTALYWYRQSLGQGLEFLIYFQGNSAPDKSGLPSDRFSAERTGGSVSTLTIQRTQQEDSAVYLCASSTGQGSKTQYFGPGTRLLVL.

The chain links TRBV7-9 to TRBJ1-1; TRBD1 might be the D (6 bases). The CDR3 sequence is 19 residues long. Germline lookup yields CDR1 SEHNR and CDR2 FQNEAQ (reference sequence). V was pared by 5 bases and J by 0 bases, with 25 bases between. The CDR3 spells CASSELLPGQIIMNTEAFF. The CDR3 coding sequence is TGTGCCAGCAGCGAGCTTCTTCCGGGACAAATCATAATGAACACTGAAGCTTTCTTT.

The V and J genes are TRBV5-8 and TRBJ1-1; D might be TRBD1 (5 bases). Germline lookup yields CDR1 SGHTS and CDR2 YDEGEE. V was clipped by 1 base and J by 10 bases, with 17 bases between them. CDR3 size: 14 residues. CDR3 amino acids: CASSLSLGGVVAFF. Here the CDR3 DNA reads TGTGCCAGCAGCTTGTCTCTTGGAGGGGTAGTAGCTTTCTTT.

This chain links TRBV11-3 with TRBJ2-1; D is possibly TRBD2 (6 bases). V shed 5 bases and J shed 6 bases, with 14 bases lying between them. Germline V gene lookup returns CDR1 SGHNT and CDR2 YENEEA. The CDR3 length is 14 residues. CDR3 amino acids: CASSLRTTRNEQFF. The CDR3 coding sequence is TGTGCCAGCAGCCTACGGACTACGCGCAATGAGCAGTTCTTC.

In the case of this clone: The junction departs from the called germline gene at one end, perhaps through a read error. The chain links TRBV6-1 to TRBJ2-3; no clear D. Germline assignment: CDR1 MNHNS and CDR2 SASEGT. This CDR3 is 11 amino acids long. CDR3 sequence reads: CASSFGALPVF. DNA of the CDR3: TGTGCCAGCAGTTTTGGTGCGTTGCCCGTTTTT.

This sequence joins TRBV6-1 and TRBJ2-7; 7 bases fit TRBD2. Germline values: CDR1 MNHNS, CDR2 SASEGT. This CDR3 comprises 13 residues. V shed 10 bases, J shed 3 bases, and the junction held 9 bases outside the gene matches. The CDR3 DNA reads TGTGCCATCGTAGCGGGTGCCGTCTACGAGCAGTACTTC. Protein: CAIVAGAVYEQYF.

The genes are TRBV9 and TRBJ2-6; D is perhaps TRBD1 (6 bases). The CDR3 spans 16 residues. The ends were cut back, 6 bases at V and 2 bases at J, with 15 bases in the middle. Germline loops: CDR1 SGDLS, CDR2 YYNGEE. CDR3 DNA: TGTGCCAGCACTAGAAACAGGGTAGCTGGGGCCAACGTCCTGACTTTC. Translation gives CASTRNRVAGANVLTF.

The gene calls are TRBV13 and TRBJ2-1, with D maybe TRBD2 (6 bases). CDR3 length: 15 amino acids. Per the germline V gene, CDR1 is PRHDT and CDR2 is FYEKMQ (reference sequence). Trimming removed 5 bases at V and 1 base at J, with 12 bases between. This CDR3 reads CASSLQRVSYNEQFF. The CDR3 DNA is TGTGCCAGCAGCCTCCAGCGGGTGTCCTACAATGAGCAGTTCTTC.

The chain combines TRBV6-5 with TRBJ2-5; 9 bases map to TRBD1. Germline values: CDR1 MNHEY, CDR2 SVGAGI. V was clipped by 2 bases and J by 4 bases; unmatched bases: 5. This CDR3 is built from 15 residues. CDR3 sequence reads: CASSYNRGRGETQYF. The CDR3 nucleotides are TGTGCCAGCAGTTACAACAGGGGGCGAGGAGAGACCCAGTACTTC.

Worth noting for this clone: The same CDR3 arises from other DNA sequences in this sample as well. This chain joins TRBV25-1 and TRBJ1-6; maybe TRBD1 (5 bases). The CDR3 has 13 amino acids. Trimming stripped 5 bases from V and 5 bases from J, with 7 bases between. Germline V gene sequence: CDR1 MGHDK, CDR2 SYGVNS. The CDR3, as DNA: TGTGCCAGCAGTCCCAGGGATAATTCACCCCTCCACTTT. Protein sequence: CASSPRDNSPLHF.

V and J are TRBV9 and TRBJ2-7; D unresolved. CDR1 and CDR2 from the germline V gene are SGDLS and YYNGEE. The V and J ends lost 0 bases and 2 bases respectively, with 9 bases between them. This CDR3 has 14 residues. The CDR3 reads CASSVETGTYEQYF. The CDR3 DNA sequence: TGTGCCAGCAGCGTAGAGACTGGCACCTACGAGCAGTACTTC.

The chain couples TRBV10-3 to TRBJ1-2; D not certain. V was shortened by 4 bases and J by 4 bases, with 10 bases between the two germline ends. The CDR3 has 13 residues. From germline, CDR1 is ENHRY and CDR2 SYGVKD. CDR3 sequence: CAISVNGFYGYTF. The CDR3 coding sequence is TGTGCCATCAGTGTGAATGGCTTCTATGGCTACACCTTC.

The chain is built from TRBV5-7 and TRBJ2-7; 9 bases line up with TRBD1. TRBV5-7 is reported as an ORF; its role is uncertain. The length of the CDR3 is 15 residues. The J segment lost 2 bases and the V segment lost 6 bases, leaving 9 bases of the junction unmatched. CDR3 nucleotide sequence: TGTGCCAGCACCCTAGCTGGGACAGGGACCTACGAGCAGTACTTC. Its protein is CASTLAGTGTYEQYF.

The chain is built from TRBV25-1 and TRBJ2-7; 8 nucleotides align to TRBD1. CDR3 length equals 13 residues. The ends lost 7 bases at V and 7 bases at J; junction bases unmatched: 9. Germline V gene data show CDR1 as MGHDK and CDR2 as SYGVNS. DNA for the CDR3: TGTGCCAGCATCGGACAGGGAGTAGGAGAGCAGTACTTC. As protein: CASIGQGVGEQYF.

The table lists this clone with a count of one. The genes are TRBV7-9 and TRBJ1-3; D might be TRBD1 (5 bases). CDR3 length equals 16 residues. Trimming removed 0 bases from V and 0 bases from J, with 9 bases in between. Germline CDR1 is SEHNR and CDR2 is FQNEAQ (reference sequence). The CDR3 sequence is CASSLALGGSGNTIYF. In DNA, the CDR3 is TGTGCCAGCAGCTTAGCCCTGGGGGGCTCTGGAAACACCATATATTTT.

To note about this clone: One end of the junction is discordant with germline, which a read error may explain. The rearrangement links TRBV6-5 to TRBJ1-2; D call uncertain. The CDR3 extends over 12 amino acids. The germline CDR1 and CDR2 sequences are MNHEY and SVGAGI. The CDR3 protein is CASSYSLGDWVF. The CDR3 DNA follows: TGTGCCAGCAGTTACTCGTTGGGAGATTGGGTCTTC.

V and J are TRBV5-1 and TRBJ1-3; no clear D. V lost 4 bases, J lost 0 bases, and 11 bases lay in between. Looked up from germline, CDR1 is SGHRS and CDR2 is YFSETQ. This CDR3 comprises 15 residues. The CDR3 here is CASSPAGSSGNTIYF. The CDR3 DNA follows: TGCGCCAGCAGCCCGGCCGGGAGCTCTGGAAACACCATATATTTT.

This clone has more than one count but fewer than ten. The rearrangement uses TRBV28 and TRBJ2-3; no reliable D call. The CDR3 length is 14 residues. Germline V lookup: CDR1 MDHEN, CDR2 SYDVKM. The V end was cut by 4 bases, the J end by 2 bases, with 10 bases between. CDR3 amino acids: CASSSQQITDTQYF. The CDR3 nucleotides are TGTGCCAGCAGTTCGCAACAGATCACAGATACGCAGTATTTT.

This chain connects TRBV5-4 to TRBJ2-7; D is undetermined. Per germline, CDR1 SGHNT and CDR2 YYREEE (reference sequence). The germline V and J ends were trimmed by 4 bases and 2 bases, with 13 bases remaining between them. The CDR3 spans 14 residues. The CDR3 DNA follows: TGTGCCAGCAGCCCCGCAGGCCTCGCCTACGAGCAGTACTTC. Amino acid sequence: CASSPAGLAYEQYF. The full variable domain, completed using reference TRBV5-4 and TRBJ2-7, is ETGVTQSPTHLIKTRGQQVTLRCSSQSGHNTVSWYQQALGQGPQFIFQYYREEENGRGNFPPRFSGLQFPNYSSELNVNALELDDSALYLCASSPAGLAYEQYFGPGTRLTVT.